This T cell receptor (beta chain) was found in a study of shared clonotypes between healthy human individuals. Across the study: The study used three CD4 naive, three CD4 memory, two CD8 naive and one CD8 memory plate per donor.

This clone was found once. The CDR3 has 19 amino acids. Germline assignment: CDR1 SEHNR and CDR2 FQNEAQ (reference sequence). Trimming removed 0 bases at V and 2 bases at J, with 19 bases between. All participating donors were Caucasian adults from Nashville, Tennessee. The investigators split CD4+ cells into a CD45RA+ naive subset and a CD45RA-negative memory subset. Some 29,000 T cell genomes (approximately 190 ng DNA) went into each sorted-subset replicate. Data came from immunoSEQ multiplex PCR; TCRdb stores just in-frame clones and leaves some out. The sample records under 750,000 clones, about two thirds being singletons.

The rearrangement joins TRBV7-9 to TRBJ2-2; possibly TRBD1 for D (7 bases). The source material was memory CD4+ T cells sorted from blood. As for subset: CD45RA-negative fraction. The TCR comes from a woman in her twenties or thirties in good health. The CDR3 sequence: CASSLALFQGGTNTGELFF. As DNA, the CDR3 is TGTGCCAGCAGCTTAGCGCTTTTTCAGGGGGGAACAAACACCGGGGAGCTGTTTTTT.